The 17 T cell receptor beta chains given below trace back to one sample, sequenced in a study of Tregs in tolerant kidney transplant recipients. This table comes from immunoSEQ multiplex PCR, and its TCRdb copy is limited to in-frame clones, with some not included. This sample has 200,000 to 300,000 clones, with more than 65% found just once. The specimen was CD4+ T cells from blood. These receptors all come from a human donor in good health.

This sequence joins TRBV7-9 and TRBJ1-1, with a tentative D call TRBD1 (5 bases). Looked up from germline, CDR1 is SEHNR and CDR2 is FQNEAQ (reference sequence). Trimming stripped 0 bases from V and 0 bases from J, with 8 bases between. The CDR3 extends over 15 amino acids. The CDR3 protein is CASSLARGLNTEAFF. DNA of the CDR3: TGTGCCAGCAGCTTAGCGCGGGGCCTGAACACTGAAGCTTTCTTT.

About this clone itself: Germline is not matched at one junction end, which may reflect a read error. The rearrangement joins TRBV5-4 to TRBJ1-2, with a weak D call TRBD1 (6 bases). This CDR3 region has 14 residues. CDR1 is SGHNT and CDR2 is YYREEE in the germline V gene (reference sequence). The CDR3 sequence: CASSPLGGWDTEIF. As DNA, the CDR3 is TGTGCCAGCAGCCCCTTAGGTGGTTGGGACACAGAAATCTTC. The variable domain in full, completed from reference TRBV5-4 and TRBJ1-2, reads ETGVTQSPTHLIKTRGQQVTLRCSSQSGHNTVSWYQQALGQGPQFIFQYYREEENGRGNFPPRFSGLQFPNYSSELNVNALELDDSALYLCASSPLGGWDTEIFGSGTRLTVV.

This clone was seen once. The V and J genes are TRBV30 and TRBJ2-7; 14 bases line up with TRBD2. The CDR3 sequence is 16 residues long. V lost 3 bases, J lost 1 base, and 5 bases stayed unmatched. The germline gives CDR1 GTSNPN, CDR2 SVGIG (reference sequence). The CDR3 nucleotides read TGTGCCTGGAGGGGACTAGCGGGAGAATGGTCCTACGAGCAGTACTTC. This codes for CAWRGLAGEWSYEQYF.

This clone turned up a few times. V gene TRBV7-9 combines with J gene TRBJ1-3; D is unclear. Between the trimmed V and J ends, which lost 6 bases and 0 bases, there was a span of 6 bases. Germline V gene sequence: CDR1 SEHNR, CDR2 FQNEAQ (reference sequence). This CDR3 region has 13 residues. The CDR3 spells CASRLNSGNTIYF. In DNA, the CDR3 is TGTGCCAGCAGACTAAACTCTGGAAACACCATATATTTT.

The CDR3 nucleotides read TGTGCCAGTAGAAGAAGGGAGCCGCATCAGCCCCAGCATTTT. Translation: CASRRREPHQPQHF. The V call is TRBV19, the J call TRBJ1-5; D unresolved. V dropped 6 bases and J dropped 5 bases, with 14 bases sitting between them. The germline V gene has CDR1 LNHDA and CDR2 SQIVND (reference sequence). CDR3 length: 14 amino acids. Combining the CDR3 with reference TRBV19 and TRBJ1-5 gives the whole variable domain DGGITQSPKYLFRKEGQNVTLSCEQNLNHDAMYWYRQDPGQGLRLIYYSQIVNDFQKGDIAEGYSVSREKKESFPLTVTSAQKNPTAFYLCASRRREPHQPQHFGDGTRLSIL.

The chain employs TRBV7-2 and TRBJ1-6, with 7 bases identical to TRBD1. Germline V gene data show CDR1 as SGHTA and CDR2 as FQGNSA. This CDR3 contains 16 residues. Unmatched junction bases numbered 8, after V lost 2 bases and J lost 7 bases. In nucleotides, the CDR3 is TGTGCCAGCAGCTTACCCCCGACAGGGATAAATTCACCCCTCCACTTT. It yields the protein CASSLPPTGINSPLHF.

J is TRBJ1-4 and V is TRBV4-1; D possibly corresponds to TRBD1 (6 bases). V lost 0 bases and J lost 5, with 13 bases in between. The CDR3 is made up of 16 amino acids. Germline-derived CDR1 and CDR2 are MGHRA and YSYEKL. The CDR3 nucleotides are TGCGCCAGCAGCCAAGATGGGCAGGGGAGGAATGAAAAACTGTTTTTT. Protein: CASSQDGQGRNEKLFF.

This chain links TRBV19 with TRBJ1-5; 7 bases line up with TRBD1. CDR3 size: 15 residues. Germline V gene data show CDR1 as LNHDA and CDR2 as SQIVND (reference sequence). With 7 bases clipped from V and 0 bases from J, the junction kept 6 bases outside the gene matches. As DNA, the CDR3 is TGTGCCAGTAACGACAGGGACTATAGCAATCAGCCCCAGCATTTT. Amino acid sequence: CASNDRDYSNQPQHF.

The chain has TRBV19 and TRBJ1-1; no clear D gene. CDR1 LNHDA and CDR2 SQIVND come from the germline V gene (reference sequence). The CDR3 covers 14 residues. The V and J ends lost 4 bases and 5 bases respectively, with 14 bases between them. The CDR3 region is CASSKVTIRTEAFF. Written as DNA, the CDR3 is TGTGCCAGTAGTAAAGTCACAATCCGGACTGAAGCTTTCTTT.

This clone appeared a few times. The V call is TRBV25-1, the J call TRBJ2-2; 7 bases match TRBD2. The CDR3 length is 16 residues. J lost 1 base, V lost 1 base, and 3 bases had no gene match. Germline assignment: CDR1 MGHDK and CDR2 SYGVNS. CDR3 residues: CASSEFKRGNTGELFF. CDR3 coding DNA: TGTGCCAGCAGTGAATTCAAGCGGGGGAACACCGGGGAGCTGTTTTTT.

V usage is TRBV5-4 and J usage is TRBJ1-1; weak D call: TRBD1 (6 bases). The germline CDR1 and CDR2 sequences are SGHNT and YYREEE (reference sequence). V was cut by 0 bases and J by 9 bases, with 9 bases left in between. CDR3 length equals 12 residues. In DNA form, the CDR3 reads TGTGCCAGCAGCTTGGAACAGGGAAAAGCTTTCTTT. Protein sequence: CASSLEQGKAFF.

The chain couples TRBV19 to TRBJ1-4, with 7 bases identical to TRBD1. Germline lookup yields CDR1 LNHDA and CDR2 SQIVND (reference sequence). V trimming: 10 bases; J trimming: 8 bases; junction bases outside the gene matches: 10. CDR3 length equals 13 residues. CDR3 bases: TGTGCCACCCGGGAGGGGGCAGGAGAAAAACTGTTTTTT. Translation gives CATREGAGEKLFF.

This chain connects TRBV30 to TRBJ1-5, with a weak D call TRBD1 (6 bases). Per the germline V gene, CDR1 is GTSNPN and CDR2 is SVGIG (reference sequence). This CDR3 spans 15 amino acids. With 0 bases removed from V and 0 bases from J, the gap between germline ends came to 9 bases. The CDR3 bases are TGTGCCTGGAGTGTGGGACAAAATAGCAATCAGCCCCAGCATTTT. Translated: CAWSVGQNSNQPQHF.

The J gene is TRBJ2-5, the V gene TRBV29-1; a possible D gene is TRBD1 (6 bases). Trimming removed 4 bases from V and 1 base from J, with 19 bases in between. The CDR3 has 16 residues. Germline V gives CDR1 SQVTM, CDR2 ANQGSEA. The CDR3 region is CSVGPGSRGFQETQYF. As DNA, the CDR3 is TGCAGCGTTGGCCCGGGTAGCAGGGGTTTCCAAGAGACCCAGTACTTC.

This clone was detected a few times. The V gene is TRBV4-2, the J gene TRBJ1-1, with D perhaps TRBD1 (5 bases). Germline-derived CDR1 and CDR2 are LGHNA and YNFKEQ. V dropped 0 bases and J dropped 1 base, with 9 bases sitting between them. This CDR3 is 15 amino acids long. CDR3 nucleotides: TGTGCCAGCAGCCAAGAGGTTACAGGGAACACTGAAGCTTTCTTT. Protein: CASSQEVTGNTEAFF.

CDR3 amino acids: CASSPSSGGAVEQFF. The CDR3 DNA sequence: TGCGCCAGCAGCCCCTCTAGCGGGGGGGCCGTTGAGCAGTTCTTC. This rearrangement joins TRBV10-1 to TRBJ2-1; 12 bases are a match to TRBD2. The CDR3 spans 15 residues. CDR1 WNHNN and CDR2 SYGVQD come from the germline V gene (reference sequence). The J segment lost 9 bases and the V segment lost 6 bases, leaving 9 bases of the junction unmatched.

The gene calls are TRBV6-5 and TRBJ1-6, with a possible D match to TRBD1 (5 bases). Trimming stripped 2 bases from V and 13 bases from J, with 18 bases between. The CDR3 contains 15 residues. Per germline, CDR1 MNHEY and CDR2 SVGAGI. In DNA form, the CDR3 reads TGTGCCAGCAGTTACGAGGGGCCTGTTCGGTCGCCCCTCCACTTT. It is translated as CASSYEGPVRSPLHF.